The sequence of this T cell receptor (beta chain) was determined in a study of beta chain features in type 1 diabetes. Study background: When patients were set against healthy donors, age, gender and cell yields were similar. Study results and caveats: Among all four CD4+ subsets, Type 1 diabetes patients had TCRB CDR3s that were moderately but significantly shorter. Individuals with type 1 diabetes displayed fewer insertions and more deletions at VDJ junctions. The study notes PCR might favor shorter templates equally in patients and controls.

Sorting that relied on CD45RO/CCR7/CD25/CD127/CD95/CD27 yielded CD4+ naive, central memory, regulatory and stem cell-like memory cells. cDNA synthesis used the whole RNA isolate, giving expressed TCRB sequences. TCRdb keeps only in-frame clones here, not all; method: immunoSEQ multiplex PCR. The sample includes a few hundred thousand clones, 20% to 25% of them seen just once. J lost 7 bases, V lost 0 bases, and 15 bases had no gene match. CDR1 is MGHRA, CDR2 YSYEKL, per germline. The CDR3 totals 19 residues. About this clone itself: As yet, its antigen is unknown.

The source material was naive CD4+ T cells from blood. The receptor was derived from a woman in her twenties or thirties with type 1 diabetes. This rearrangement joins TRBV4-1 to TRBJ2-4; 10 bases align to TRBD2. This CDR3 reads CASSQDQGSGRLLGNIQYF. The DNA for the CDR3 is TGCGCCAGCAGCCAAGATCAGGGTAGCGGGAGGCTCTTGGGGAACATTCAGTACTTC.